This T cell receptor beta chain was captured by sequencing in a study of prognosis after radiotherapy for stage I lung cancer. Two-round multiplex PCR on genomic DNA was the method by which TCR beta CDR3 was amplified. Round one of PCR was performed, and it used primers specific to each TRBV and TRBJ gene. One entry per CDR3 protein results from TCRdb running MiXCR on the multiplex PCR reads. The data show roughly 27,000 distinct CDR3 sequences, about half seen once. In this sample, this clonotype turned up many times. Investigators drew roughly 6 milliliters of peripheral blood at each of two time points. This clonotype originated in a donor over 45 with non-small cell lung cancer. This specimen was PBMCs, taken before or after stereotactic body radiation therapy (not recorded which).

CDR3: CASTDPGLEKNIQYF. DNA of the CDR3: TGCGCCAGCACCGACCCGGGACTAGAGAAAAACATTCAGTACTTC. This chain joins TRBV5-1 and TRBJ2-4, with 8 bases that match TRBD2. Germline CDR1 and CDR2: SGHRS and YFSETQ. This CDR3 contains 15 residues. J gave up 4 bases and V 6 bases, and 9 bases lay outside the gene matches. Drawing the rest from reference TRBV5-1 and TRBJ2-4, the complete variable domain is KAGVTQTPRYLIKTRGQQVTLSCSPISGHRSVSWYQQTPGQGLQFLFEYFSETQRNKGNFPGRFSGRQFSNSRSEMNVSTLELGDSALYLCASTDPGLEKNIQYFGAGTRLSVL.